This T cell receptor (beta chain) came from a study of breast tumors, draining lymph nodes, adjacent tissues. Germline CDR1 SGHTA, CDR2 FQGNSA. V lost 5 bases, J lost 3 bases, and 6 bases stayed unmatched. The CDR3 contains 15 residues. Remarks on this clonotype: Antigen specificity is unknown.

Each CDR3 protein gets one entry after TCRdb re-called the multiplex PCR reads with MiXCR. The sample includes 30,000 to 40,000 distinct CDR3 sequences, roughly 63% of them seen just once. Study-wide results and caveats: Tumor TCR diversity was below lymph nodes but above nontumor tissue.

The sequence was collected from a female donor with breast cancer. Some clones in this sample may be carry-over from other donors' samples. The chain couples TRBV7-2 to TRBJ1-3, with 8 bases fitting TRBD1. Material for sequencing was breast tumor tissue. The CDR3 sequence: CASSPQGALGNTIYF. The CDR3 DNA reads TGTGCCAGCAGCCCGCAGGGGGCGCTTGGAAACACCATATATTTT.